Here is one T cell receptor (beta chain) with its context. This clonotype was observed many times. The clone's antigen remains unknown. Germline and junction disagree at one end, which may indicate a read error. The TCR beta CDR3 regions were amplified from RNA transcripts. For the first round of RT-PCR on the TCR CDR3, the HTBI primer set was used together with the Qiagen OneStep RT-PCR kit. A second multiplex PCR round built the libraries, followed by size selection and purification. Paired-end sequencing of the libraries was performed with 100 bp reads on an Illumina HiSeq2000. On the study's bioinformatics: SOAPnuke was used to process the raw data, throwing out any read that contained adapters or uncalled bases, had a mean Phred below 15, or lacked an exact constant-primer or identifier match. COPE v1.2.5 was used to merge the high-quality paired reads, and each unique nucleotide sequence was defined as a clonotype. MiTCR v1.1 was used to align clonotypes to the IMGT TRBV, TRBD and TRBJ reference segments. The analysis was restricted to V-J combinations with a frequency above 0.0001, which together covered around 99% of the repertoires. The TCS score was defined as the ratio of F50 (clonal expansion) to E x V (chaos), calculated using BLOSUM62-based TCRdist between CDR3 peptides within each V-J. Welch's t-statistics and random forest reduced 450 to 600 V-J features to some 14, which were used in a naive Bayes classifier (R e1071). The public reads were reanalyzed by TCRdb: fastp trimming at Q25, MiXCR alignment, in-frame beta chains only. Rows are unified per CDR3 protein, each entry keeping the most common DNA and genes. TCRdb, rather than the study authors, made the V and J calls. Here the sample has 300,000 to 450,000 distinct CDR3 sequences; approximately 25% occur a single time. The ten largest make up about 73% of the sample.

Reading the germline V gene gives CDR1 SNHLY and CDR2 FYNNEI. Taken from cysteine to phenylalanine, the CDR3 has 13 residues. Only the CDR3 DNA is retained, 39 bases long and in frame from the first base. Stable Graves' hyperthyroidism was defined as no progression to ophthalmopathy during 18 months of follow-up. Hyperthyroidism patients were aged 18 to 65 years and newly diagnosed, with disease duration of less than 2 months. The study excluded patients with uncontrolled infections, other autoimmune diseases, pregnancy or lactation. Diagnoses were established on the basis of clinical symptoms, serum thyroxine and TRAb, thyroid ultrasound, and orbital computed tomography. PBMCs were isolated from roughly 10 ml of fresh peripheral blood by Ficoll-Paque density gradient centrifugation. Total RNA was extracted with Trizol reagent, and quality was checked on an Agilent 2100 Bioanalyzer. These data originate in a study of T cells in Graves' hyperthyroidism and ophthalmopathy (dated by TCRdb to between 2018 and 2021). Context from the whole study: Peripheral blood samples were taken at the time of initial diagnosis, prior to any treatment. The study also compared thyroid tissue and blood T-cell repertoires from several Graves' hyperthyroidism patients. Whether ophthalmopathy could be predicted prospectively was tested in an independent validation cohort made up of roughly 20 hyperthyroidism patients plus 17 patients who later progressed to ophthalmopathy. Once sampling was done, hyperthyroidism patients were given methimazole at a starting dose of 30 mg daily, whereas ophthalmopathy patients were given high-dose intravenous methylprednisolone. The paper reports TCR Vbeta CDR3 sequencing of approximately 140 peripheral blood samples: 43 ophthalmopathy, roughly 74 hyperthyroidism and around 17 progressor patients. TCR V-J signatures able to tell the groups apart were searched for in a discovery cohort of some 97 patients, of whom over 40 had Graves' ophthalmopathy and around 57 had stable Graves' hyperthyroidism. The 80 to 100 discovery patients were randomly divided into training and test sets at a 7:3 ratio.

Results and caveats for the whole study, not just this receptor: Most expanded thyroid clonotypes (frequency above 0.001) were also detected in blood, suggesting blood repertoires may reflect thyroid immune responses. In validation, the model predicted progression to ophthalmopathy with just under 71% sensitivity and less than 80% specificity, a median of roughly seven months before onset. A 13 V-J signature model separated ophthalmopathy from stable hyperthyroidism, with roughly 88% sensitivity and 81% to 82% specificity in cross-validation and 80%/75% in testing. Sample size was not statistically predetermined, and investigators were not blinded to group allocation.

Input material: blood. This TCR was recovered from a man between 50 and 59 years old with Graves' hyperthyroidism. The chain was built from TRBV2 and TRBJ2-3, with 7 bases in between that match TRBD1. The CDR3 here reads CASIETGDSTQYF. The nucleotides read TGTGCCAGCATTGAAACAGGGGATTCTACGCAGTATTTT.